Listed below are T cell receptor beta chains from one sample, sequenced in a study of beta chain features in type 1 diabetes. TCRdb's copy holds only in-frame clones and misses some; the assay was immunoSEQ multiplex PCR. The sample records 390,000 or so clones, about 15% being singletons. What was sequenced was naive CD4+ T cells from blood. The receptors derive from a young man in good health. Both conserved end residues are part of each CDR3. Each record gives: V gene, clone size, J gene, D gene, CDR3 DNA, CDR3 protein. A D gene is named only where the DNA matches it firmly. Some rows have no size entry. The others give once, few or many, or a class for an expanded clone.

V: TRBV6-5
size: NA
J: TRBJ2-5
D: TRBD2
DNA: TGTGCCAGACCACCTAGCGGGAGGTCGGTGACCCAGTACTTC
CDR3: CARPPSGRSVTQYF

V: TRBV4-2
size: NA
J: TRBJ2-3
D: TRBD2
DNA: TGTGCCAGCAGCCAAGAGGCGTCAGCGGCTGGGGGCGGGAGGGCCTATAGCACAGATACGCAGTATTTT
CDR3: CASSQEASAAGGGRAYSTDTQYF

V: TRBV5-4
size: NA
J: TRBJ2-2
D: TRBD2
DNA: TGTGCCAGCAGCTTCGGACTAGCGGGAAGCACCGGGGAGCTGTTTTTT
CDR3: CASSFGLAGSTGELFF

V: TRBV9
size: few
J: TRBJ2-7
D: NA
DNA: TGTGCCAGCAGCGTATCCGGGGGCGAGGGGTACGAGCAGTACTTC
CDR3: CASSVSGGEGYEQYF

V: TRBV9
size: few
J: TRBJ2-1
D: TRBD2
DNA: TGTGCCAGCAGCGTAGGGACTAGTACCTACAATGAGCAGTTCTTC
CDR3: CASSVGTSTYNEQFF

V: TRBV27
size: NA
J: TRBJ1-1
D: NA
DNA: TGTGCCAGCAGTTTACACAGGGAGAGGCCTGAAGCTTTCTTT
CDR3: CASSLHRERPEAFF

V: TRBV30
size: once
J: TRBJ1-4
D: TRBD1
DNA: TGTGCCTGGAGCCCGGGACAGGGGATTGAAAAACTGTTTTTT
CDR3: CAWSPGQGIEKLFF

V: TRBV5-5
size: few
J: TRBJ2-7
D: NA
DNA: TGTGCCAGCAGCTTCCAGGGTGCCCCGACCTACGAGCAGTACTTC
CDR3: CASSFQGAPTYEQYF

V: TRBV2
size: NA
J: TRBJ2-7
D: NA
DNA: TGTGCCAGCAGGGACAGTAACTACGAGCAGTACTTC
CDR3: CASRDSNYEQYF

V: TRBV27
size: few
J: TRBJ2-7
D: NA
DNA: TGTGCCAGCAGGATGCAGGGTTTTAACTACGAGCAGTACTTC
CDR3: CASRMQGFNYEQYF

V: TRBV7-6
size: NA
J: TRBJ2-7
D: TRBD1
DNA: TGTGCCAGCAGCTCCAATCCGGGACAGAGCTCCTACGAGCAGTACTTC
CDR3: CASSSNPGQSSYEQYF

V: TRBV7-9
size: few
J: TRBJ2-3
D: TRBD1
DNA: TGTGCCACCGGACAGGGTTCGTCAAATACGCAGTATTTT
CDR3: CATGQGSSNTQYF

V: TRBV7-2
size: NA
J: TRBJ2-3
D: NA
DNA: TGTGCCAGCAGCTTACTCGGCACCCACACAGATACGCAGTATTTT
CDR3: CASSLLGTHTDTQYF

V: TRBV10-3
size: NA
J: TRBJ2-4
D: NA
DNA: TGTGCCATCAGTGAAGGACAGAGTCTAGCCAAAAACATTCAGTACTTC
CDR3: CAISEGQSLAKNIQYF

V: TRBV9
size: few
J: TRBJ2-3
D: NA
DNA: TGTGCCAGCACCCCCGGGAGCCCCAGCACAGATACGCAGTATTTT
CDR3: CASTPGSPSTDTQYF

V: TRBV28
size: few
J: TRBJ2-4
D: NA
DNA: TGTGCCAGCAGGCCTGGGGAGCGGGCCAAAAACATTCAGTACTTC
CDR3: CASRPGERAKNIQYF

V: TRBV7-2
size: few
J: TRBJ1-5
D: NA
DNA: TGTGCCAGCAGCTTAAGGCAGGACAATCAGCCCCAGCATTTT
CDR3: CASSLRQDNQPQHF

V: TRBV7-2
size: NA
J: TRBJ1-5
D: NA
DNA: TGTGCCAGCAGCCTTAGGGCCCAACAGGGTAATCAGCCCCAGCATTTT
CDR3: CASSLRAQQGNQPQHF

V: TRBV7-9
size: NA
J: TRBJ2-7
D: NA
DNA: TGTGCCAGCAGCTTAAATCGTTACGAGCAGTACTTC
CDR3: CASSLNRYEQYF

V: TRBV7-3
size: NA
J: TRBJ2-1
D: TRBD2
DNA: TGTGCCAGCAGCGCCTCTAGCGGGAGGGGACTATACAATGAGCAGTTCTTC
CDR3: CASSASSGRGLYNEQFF

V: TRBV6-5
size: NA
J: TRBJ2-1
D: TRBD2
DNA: TGTGCCAGCAATCTAGCGGGGGACAATGAGCAGTTCTTC
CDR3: CASNLAGDNEQFF

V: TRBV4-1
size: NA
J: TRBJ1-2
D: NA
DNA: TGCGCCAGCAGCCAAGTTCAGAGAAACTATGGCTACACCTTC
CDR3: CASSQVQRNYGYTF

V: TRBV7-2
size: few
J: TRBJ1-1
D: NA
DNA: TGTGCCAGCAGCCGAGGTAGTAAGGCTTTCTTT
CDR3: CASSRGSKAFF

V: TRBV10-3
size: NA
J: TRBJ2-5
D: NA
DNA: TGTGCCATCAGTTTAGCAGGGCGGGAGACCCAGTACTTC
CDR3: CAISLAGRETQYF

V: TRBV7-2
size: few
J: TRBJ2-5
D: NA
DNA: TGTGCCAGCAGCCCCCGGCGAGAGACCCAGTACTTC
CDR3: CASSPRRETQYF

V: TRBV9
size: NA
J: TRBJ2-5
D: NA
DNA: TGTGCCAGCACCCCCGGGGGGCTAGAGACCCAGTACTTC
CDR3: CASTPGGLETQYF

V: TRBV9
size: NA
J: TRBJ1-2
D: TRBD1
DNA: TGTGCCAGCAGCGCCCGATTTTATGGGACAGGGAACTATGGCTACACCTTC
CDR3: CASSARFYGTGNYGYTF

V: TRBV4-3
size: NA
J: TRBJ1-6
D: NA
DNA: TGCGCCAGCAGCCAAGAAGGGGATTCACCCCTCCACTTT
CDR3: CASSQEGDSPLHF

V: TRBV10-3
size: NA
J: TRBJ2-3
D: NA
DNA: TGTGCCATCAGTAGGAGGAGCGAGCTAGATACGCAGTATTTT
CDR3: CAISRRSELDTQYF

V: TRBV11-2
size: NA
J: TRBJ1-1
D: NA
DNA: TGTGCCAGCAGCTTAGGACATACATTT
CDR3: CASSLGHTF

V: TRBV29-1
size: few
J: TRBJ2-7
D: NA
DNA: TGCAGCGTTCAGGGAGGATCCAACTACGAGCAGTACTTC
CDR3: CSVQGGSNYEQYF

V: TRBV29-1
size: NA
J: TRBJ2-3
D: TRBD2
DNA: TGCAGCGTTGAAGACTGGGGGGGTGATACGCAGTATTTT
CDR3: CSVEDWGGDTQYF

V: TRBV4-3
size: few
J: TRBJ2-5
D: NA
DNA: TGCGCCAGCAGCCCCCAGTCGGGGACGTTGCGGGAGACCCAGTACTTC
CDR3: CASSPQSGTLRETQYF

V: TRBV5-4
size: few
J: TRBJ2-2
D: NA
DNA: TGTGCCAGCCTCTCCAAGGGGGTCTCGGGAGAGCTGTTTTTT
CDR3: CASLSKGVSGELFF

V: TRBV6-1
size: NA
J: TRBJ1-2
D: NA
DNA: TGTGCCAGCAGTGTAAGAGAGAACTATGGCTACACCTTC
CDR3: CASSVRENYGYTF

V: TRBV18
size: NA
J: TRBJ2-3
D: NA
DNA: TGTGCCAGCTCACCGGTCCTTCGAATTGGTACGCAGTATTTT
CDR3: CASSPVLRIGTQYF

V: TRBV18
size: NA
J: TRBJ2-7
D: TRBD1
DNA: TGTGCCAGCTCACCAGGGACAGACTACGAGCAGTACTTC
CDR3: CASSPGTDYEQYF

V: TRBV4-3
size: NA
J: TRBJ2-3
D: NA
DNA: TGCGCCAGCAGCCTAGCGGTCACAGATACGCAGTATTTT
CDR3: CASSLAVTDTQYF

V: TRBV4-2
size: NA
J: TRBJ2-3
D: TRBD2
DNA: TGTGCCAGCAGCCATGCCGGGACTAGTAACGCAGATACGCAGTATTTT
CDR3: CASSHAGTSNADTQYF

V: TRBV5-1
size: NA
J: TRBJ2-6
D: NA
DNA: TGCGCCAGCAGTAGGGACCCCAACGTCCTGACTTTC
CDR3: CASSRDPNVLTF

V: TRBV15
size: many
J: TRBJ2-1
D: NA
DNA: TGTGCCACCAGCGGAACTGCGAAGGCAAATGAGCAGTTCTTC
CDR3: CATSGTAKANEQFF